This TCR beta chain stems from a study of T cells after yellow fever vaccination. Germline V gene sequence: CDR1 LGHNA, CDR2 YSLEER. V was clipped by 4 bases and J by 1 base, with 14 bases between them. The CDR3 contains 16 residues. UMIs were added to TCR cDNA along with a universal primer site when it was made by 5'RACE template switching. TCRdb re-derived calls from the 5' RACE reads in MiXCR, one entry per CDR3 protein. The sample lists about 310,000 distinct CDR3 sequences, approximately 3.9% seen once, with 20% to 30% in the top ten. Overall study results and limits: The study noted that FACS-sorted repertoires could contain abundant clonotypes contaminating from the bulk population.

This clonotype was detected ten times or more. What it binds is not known. Sequencing was performed on PBMCs, taken on the day of the yellow fever booster vaccination. The chain couples TRBV4-3 to TRBJ1-5; no firm D call. The receptor was isolated from a man between 18 and 29 years old who received the YFV17D yellow fever vaccine. CDR3 sequence: CASSRRLGGSNQPQHF. The CDR3 nucleotides are TGCGCCAGCAGCCGGAGGTTGGGCGGGAGCAATCAGCCCCAGCATTTT.